This is a list of T cell receptor beta chains from one sample in a study of shared clonotypes between healthy human individuals. Generated by immunoSEQ multiplex PCR, the TCRdb table keeps only in-frame clones and is missing some. The table records roughly 1.4 million clones, approximately 98.5% of them present only once. Material for sequencing was naive CD4+ T cells sorted from blood. The receptors shown here come from a man aged 25 to 40 in good health. The CDR3 runs from the conserved cysteine through the conserved F or W. Each record gives: V gene, D gene, J gene, CDR3 length, CDR3 DNA, CDR3 protein. D genes are given only for firm matches.

v_gene: TRBV14; d_gene: -; j_gene: TRBJ2-2; len: 15; CDR3nt: TGTGCCAGCAGCCCGAGGGGGGGGAACACCGGGGAGCTGTTTTTT; CDR3aa: CASSPRGGNTGELFF
v_gene: TRBV7-2; d_gene: -; j_gene: TRBJ1-3; len: 16; CDR3nt: TGTGCCAGCAGCTTAGAAGGGGCTTTCTCTGGAAACACCATATATTTT; CDR3aa: CASSLEGAFSGNTIYF
v_gene: TRBV7-9; d_gene: TRBD1; j_gene: TRBJ2-7; len: 13; CDR3nt: TGTGCCAGCAGCTTCGACAGGGGGGCGGCTTGTTACTTC; CDR3aa: CASSFDRGAACYF
v_gene: TRBV10-3; d_gene: -; j_gene: TRBJ2-1; len: 14; CDR3nt: TGTGCCATCAGGCGGAACTCGCTCAACAATGAGCAGTTCTTC; CDR3aa: CAIRRNSLNNEQFF
v_gene: TRBV7-2; d_gene: -; j_gene: TRBJ1-2; len: 12; CDR3nt: TGTGCCAGCAGCCGGACGGACTATGGCTACACCTTC; CDR3aa: CASSRTDYGYTF
v_gene: TRBV7-9; d_gene: -; j_gene: TRBJ1-2; len: 14; CDR3nt: TGTGCACTCCCCGGCCCGACAGGTATCTATGGCTACACCTTC; CDR3aa: CALPGPTGIYGYTF
v_gene: TRBV5-4; d_gene: -; j_gene: TRBJ2-3; len: 14; CDR3nt: TGTGCCAGCAGCGCCATGTCGGACACAGATACGCAGTATTTT; CDR3aa: CASSAMSDTDTQYF
v_gene: TRBV27; d_gene: TRBD1; j_gene: TRBJ2-3; len: 17; CDR3nt: TGTGCCAGCAGCAGGACAGGGGATAACCCTTACACAGATACGCAGTATTTT; CDR3aa: CASSRTGDNPYTDTQYF
v_gene: TRBV28; d_gene: -; j_gene: TRBJ2-6; len: 11; CDR3nt: TGTGCCTCTGGTGGGGCCAACGTCCTGACTTTC; CDR3aa: CASGGANVLTF
v_gene: TRBV6-1; d_gene: -; j_gene: TRBJ1-5; len: 13; CDR3nt: TGTGCCAGCAACCGACAGCTCAATCAGCCCCAGCATTTT; CDR3aa: CASNRQLNQPQHF
v_gene: TRBV5-6; d_gene: -; j_gene: TRBJ2-2; len: 14; CDR3nt: TGTGCCAGCAGCTTCGGATTTGTTGCCGGGGAGCTGTTTTTT; CDR3aa: CASSFGFVAGELFF
v_gene: TRBV5-1; d_gene: -; j_gene: TRBJ2-3; len: 16; CDR3nt: TGCGCCAGCAGCTTGCGGCGGGAACCTAGCACAGATACGCAGTATTTT; CDR3aa: CASSLRREPSTDTQYF
v_gene: TRBV7-9; d_gene: -; j_gene: TRBJ2-1; len: 14; CDR3nt: TGTGCCAGCAGCTCCGGGGGGCTCCACAATGAGCAGTTCTTC; CDR3aa: CASSSGGLHNEQFF
v_gene: TRBV28; d_gene: -; j_gene: TRBJ2-7; len: 15; CDR3nt: TGTGCCAGCAGCGGGGTCCCTCCCCAATACTACGAGCAGTACTTC; CDR3aa: CASSGVPPQYYEQYF
v_gene: TRBV18; d_gene: TRBD2; j_gene: TRBJ2-5; len: 16; CDR3nt: TGTGCCAGCTCACCAAGAGCTAGCGGTTCCCAAGAGACCCAGTACTTC; CDR3aa: CASSPRASGSQETQYF
v_gene: TRBV5-1; d_gene: -; j_gene: TRBJ2-4; len: 13; CDR3nt: TGCGCCAGCAGCTTGGAGGTCAGAAACATTCAGTACTTC; CDR3aa: CASSLEVRNIQYF
v_gene: TRBV27; d_gene: -; j_gene: TRBJ1-5; len: 18; CDR3nt: TGTGCCAGCAGTTTCCAAGGTGGGCCACAATATAGCAATCAGCCCCAGCATTTT; CDR3aa: CASSFQGGPQYSNQPQHF